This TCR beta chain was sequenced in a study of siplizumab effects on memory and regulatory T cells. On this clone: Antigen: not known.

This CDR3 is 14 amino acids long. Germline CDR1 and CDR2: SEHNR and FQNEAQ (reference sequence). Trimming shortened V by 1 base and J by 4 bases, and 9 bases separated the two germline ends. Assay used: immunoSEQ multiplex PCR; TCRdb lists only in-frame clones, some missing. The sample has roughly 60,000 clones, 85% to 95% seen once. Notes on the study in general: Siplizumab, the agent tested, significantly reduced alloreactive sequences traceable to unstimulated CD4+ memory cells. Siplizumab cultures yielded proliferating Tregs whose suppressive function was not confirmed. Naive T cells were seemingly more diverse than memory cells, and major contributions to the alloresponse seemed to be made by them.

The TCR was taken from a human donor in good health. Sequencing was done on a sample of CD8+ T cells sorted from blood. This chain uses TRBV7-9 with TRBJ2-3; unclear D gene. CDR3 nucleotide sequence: TGTGCCAGCAGCTTAGTACTGGGCCCAGATACGCAGTATTTT. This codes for CASSLVLGPDTQYF.